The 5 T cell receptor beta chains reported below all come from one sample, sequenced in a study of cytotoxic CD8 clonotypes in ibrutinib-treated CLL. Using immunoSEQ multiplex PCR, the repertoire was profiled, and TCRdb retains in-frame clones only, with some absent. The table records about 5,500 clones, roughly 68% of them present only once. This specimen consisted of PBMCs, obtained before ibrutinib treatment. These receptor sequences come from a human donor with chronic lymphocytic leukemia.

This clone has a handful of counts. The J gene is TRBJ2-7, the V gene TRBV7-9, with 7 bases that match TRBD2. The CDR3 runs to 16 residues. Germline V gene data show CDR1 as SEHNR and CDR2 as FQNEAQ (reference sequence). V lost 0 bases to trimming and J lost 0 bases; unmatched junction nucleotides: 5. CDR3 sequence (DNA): TGTGCCAGCAGCTTAGCAACCGGGGGGAACTCCTACGAGCAGTACTTC. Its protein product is CASSLATGGNSYEQYF.

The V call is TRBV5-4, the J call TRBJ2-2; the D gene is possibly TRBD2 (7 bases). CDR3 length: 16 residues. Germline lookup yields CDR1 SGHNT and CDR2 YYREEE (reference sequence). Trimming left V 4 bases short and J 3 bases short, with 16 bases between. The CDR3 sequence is CASSPEGGGHTGELFF. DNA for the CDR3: TGTGCCAGCAGCCCGGAGGGGGGGGGTCACACCGGGGAGCTGTTTTTT.

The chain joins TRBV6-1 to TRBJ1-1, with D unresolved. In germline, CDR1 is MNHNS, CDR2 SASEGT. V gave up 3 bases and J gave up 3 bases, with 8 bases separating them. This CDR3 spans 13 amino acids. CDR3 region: CASSDQGYTEAFF. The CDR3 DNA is TGTGCCAGCAGTGATCAAGGGTACACTGAAGCTTTCTTT.

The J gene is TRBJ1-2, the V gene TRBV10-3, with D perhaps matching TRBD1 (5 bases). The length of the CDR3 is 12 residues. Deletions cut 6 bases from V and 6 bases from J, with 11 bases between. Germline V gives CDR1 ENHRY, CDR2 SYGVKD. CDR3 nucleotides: TGTGCCATCAGGGCGGGACGGGATGGCTACACCTTC. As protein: CAIRAGRDGYTF.

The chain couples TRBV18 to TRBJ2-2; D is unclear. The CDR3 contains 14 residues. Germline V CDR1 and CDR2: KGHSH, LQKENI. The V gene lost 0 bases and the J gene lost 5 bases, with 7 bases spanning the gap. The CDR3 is CASSPPLRTGELFF. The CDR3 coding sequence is TGTGCCAGCTCACCACCGCTCAGAACCGGGGAGCTGTTTTTT.